Here is one T cell receptor beta chain with its context. This record comes from a study of PD-1 blockade in classical Hodgkin lymphoma. Using immunoSEQ multiplex PCR, the repertoire was profiled, and TCRdb retains in-frame clones only, with some absent. Here the sample spans 15,000 to 20,000 clones, approximately 86% being singletons. CDR1 and CDR2 (germline): LGHNA, YNFKEQ. V shed 1 base and J shed 4 bases, with 10 bases lying between them. The CDR3 covers 14 residues. Time point here: newly diagnosed, previously untreated cHL patient sample. The sequence was obtained from a human donor with classical Hodgkin lymphoma. Sequenced sample: peripheral blood mononuclear cells (PBMCs). The chain carries TRBV4-2 and TRBJ1-1, with D possibly TRBD1 on 5 matching bases. The CDR3 sequence is CASSQVSGGTEAFF. The CDR3 nucleotides read TGTGCCAGCAGCCAAGTTTCGGGGGGCACTGAAGCTTTCTTT.